This T cell receptor beta chain stems from a study of T cells in Graves' hyperthyroidism and ophthalmopathy. Trimming removed 4 bases at V and 0 bases at J, with 13 bases between. Germline CDR1 MDHEN, CDR2 SYDVKM. The CDR3 totals 16 residues. Amplified regions were TCR beta CDR3 sequences from RNA transcripts. First-round RT-PCR targeting the TCR CDR3 was performed with the HTBI primer set. One entry per CDR3 protein results from TCRdb running MiXCR on the multiplex PCR reads. Among hundreds of thousands of distinct CDR3 sequences listed, around 15% were seen once. This clonotype came up many times. Ophthalmopathy patients had Clinical Activity Score at least 3, NOSPECS grade at least 4, duration under 3 months. Those patients with uncontrolled infection, other autoimmune disease, pregnancy or lactation were excluded. Diagnoses used clinical symptoms, serum thyroxine and TRAb, thyroid ultrasound and orbital computed tomography.

Specimen: blood. The V call is TRBV28, the J call TRBJ2-4, with D perhaps matching TRBD1 (7 bases). The receptor's source is a woman in her thirties or forties with Graves' ophthalmopathy. The CDR3 sequence: CASSSGGTEAKNIQYF. The DNA for the CDR3 is TGTGCCAGCAGTTCAGGGGGGACAGAAGCCAAAAACATTCAGTACTTC. The full variable domain, completed using reference TRBV28 and TRBJ2-4, is DVKVTQSSRYLVKRTGEKVFLECVQDMDHENMFWYRQDPGLGLRLIYFSYDVKMKEKGDIPEGYSVSREKKERFSLILESASTNQTSMYLCASSSGGTEAKNIQYFGAGTRLSVL.